The T cell receptor (beta chain) described here comes from a study of STAT5B mutations in CD4+ large granular lymphocyte leukemia. CDR1 and CDR2 from the germline V gene are SGDLS and YYNGEE. V lost 0 bases, J lost 1 base, and 3 bases stayed unmatched. The CDR3 is 16 residues long. Here immunoSEQ multiplex PCR was the method, and the copy in TCRdb shows in-frame clones only, minus some. The profile shows tens of thousands of clones, over 60% of them singletons. The clonotype was recovered from a human donor in good health. The V gene is TRBV9, the J gene TRBJ2-5, with 10 bases fitting TRBD2. The sample was CD4+ T cells from blood buffy coats. CDR3 nucleotides: TGTGCCAGCAGCGTAGGGACTAGCGGACCCCAAGAGACCCAGTACTTC. It is translated as CASSVGTSGPQETQYF.